The subject of this entry is one TCR beta chain. Its antigen remains unidentified. Repertoires were generated with immunoSEQ multiplex PCR, while TCRdb's copy carries only in-frame clones and drops some. The sample yields roughly 100,000 clones, 93% seen once. This record belongs to a study of graft-versus-host responses after intestinal transplantation. Study-level background: Among the recipients, transplants were multivisceral, liver-intestinal, or isolated intestinal. General study results and limits: The authors found GvH clones in recipient marrow, some appearing first in ileum or blood. The highest levels of circulating GvH clones went along with early declines in HvG clones after transplant. The presence of high graft-versus-host to host-versus-graft clonal ratios in allografts characterized patients with graft-donor T cell macrochimerism.

CDR1 and CDR2 from the germline V gene are SNHLY and FYNNEI. The ends lost 4 bases at V and 4 bases at J; junction bases unmatched: 6. The CDR3 covers 16 residues. The chain recombines TRBV2 with TRBJ2-1; 11 bases map to TRBD2. Here the sequenced sample was unstimulated CD8+ T cells sorted from spleen or lymph node cells, taken before intestinal transplant. The receptor was isolated from a human donor who received an intestinal transplant. In DNA, the CDR3 is TGTGCCAGCAGTGCGGGTAGCGGGGGGGCTTACAATGAGCAGTTCTTC. This gives the protein CASSAGSGGAYNEQFF.